This entry describes one T cell receptor (beta chain). The antigen remains unidentified. The V end lost 6 bases, the J end lost 1 base, and 13 bases lay between the germline ends. CDR3 length equals 14 residues. Germline loops: CDR1 SNHLY, CDR2 FYNNEI. The PCR used 60 Vbeta and 13 Jbeta primers. This table comes from immunoSEQ multiplex PCR, and its TCRdb copy is limited to in-frame clones, with some not included. The sample comprises some 150,000 clones, over 60% of which are singletons, and over 2.5% rests with the top ten. The data were taken from a study of cytomegalovirus exposure and HLA in healthy donors. Study outcomes and limitations: In all likelihood, a cluster of highly shared sequence variants was a sequencing artifact. As immune exposure information, only CMV serostatus was available.

Healthy bone marrow donors made up the donors. The sequenced material came from PBMCs. V is TRBV2 and J is TRBJ2-7, with D tentatively TRBD1 (5 bases). The receptor was derived from a woman under 40 in good health and CMV-seronegative. The CDR3 sequence: CASRAQVFSYEQYF. DNA of the CDR3: TGTGCCAGCAGAGCACAGGTTTTTTCCTACGAGCAGTACTTC.